The clone carrying this T cell receptor beta chain was seen only a few times. Its antigen is unidentified. The conserved phenylalanine or tryptophan normally closing the CDR3 is absent here, so this likely arose from a read error. The DNA is omitted, as the CDR3 cannot be located on it reliably, and the CDR3 follows TCRdb's listing. The data belong to a study of shared clonotypes between healthy human individuals. Findings of the study overall: Some clonotypes were shared by all four sorted-subset donors, while others were not shared. The non-shared ones had lower generation probabilities than the shared ones.

Each donor was a Caucasian adult residing in Nashville, Tennessee. The CDR3 length equals 9 residues, ends included. Germline CDR1 GTSNPN, CDR2 SVGIG (reference sequence). In the original analysis: Without quality scores, immunoSEQ junctional reads could not be filtered like full-length reads. Profiled with immunoSEQ multiplex PCR; TCRdb holds only in-frame clones, not every one. That table is the source of V, J and clone size, and D and trimming were worked out from the DNA. The sample shows around 1,000,000 clones, about 72% of them seen only once. The V call is TRBV30, the J call TRBJ1-1. Sample: memory CD4+ T cells from PBMCs. Subset indicated: CD45RA-negative fraction. The source of this sequence is a young man in good health. Some clones in this sample may be carry-over from other donors' samples. The CDR3 here is CAWTARGRY.